The 9 T cell receptor beta chains below come from one sample, sequenced in a study of vaccination and CD4 T cells after COVID-19. Treatment reported: approximately nine-day PBMC culture with coronavirus spike peptide pools or control peptides (ViraFEST assay). Sequencing of DNA taken from cultured CD4+ T cells relied on the Oncomine TCR Beta short-read assay. TCRdb re-derived calls from the PCR reads in MiXCR, one entry per CDR3 protein. The repertoire holds 18,000 or so distinct CDR3 sequences, with around 28% as singletons. Their antigens remain unidentified. Sequenced sample: cultured CD4+ T cells from blood. Source of these receptors: a human donor with COVID-19.

This chain connects TRBV6-1 to TRBJ2-7, with no clear D. The CDR3 covers 15 residues. Germline V CDR1 and CDR2: MNHNS, SASEGT. The V and J ends lost 6 bases and 6 bases respectively, with 21 bases between them. The CDR3 is CASSSNILPLSEQYF. In nucleotides, the CDR3 is TGTGCCAGCAGCTCTAACATCCTTCCTCTGAGCGAGCAGTACTTC.

In this sample, this clonotype turned up a few times. This rearrangement joins TRBV11-2 to TRBJ2-5; TRBD1 matches at 9 bases. Unmatched junction bases numbered 8, after V lost 5 bases and J lost 4 bases. CDR3 length: 15 residues. CDR1 and CDR2 from the germline V gene are SGHAT and FQNNGV. Here the CDR3 reads CASSPRDRERETQYF. The CDR3 region has the DNA TGTGCCAGCAGCCCCCGGGACAGGGAAAGAGAGACCCAGTACTTC.

The chain combines TRBV7-9 with TRBJ2-7, with no clear D. Per the germline V gene, CDR1 is SEHNR and CDR2 is FQNEAQ (reference sequence). The length of the CDR3 is 14 residues. V lost 5 bases, J lost 3 bases, and 14 bases lay in between. CDR3 residues: CASSADKTVYEQYF. The DNA for the CDR3 is TGTGCCAGCAGCGCAGATAAGACGGTCTACGAGCAGTACTTC.

The V call is TRBV18, the J call TRBJ2-7; D is unresolved. V lost 6 bases to trimming and J lost 0 bases, with 12 bases between them. Germline V gives CDR1 KGHSH, CDR2 LQKENI. The CDR3 contains 14 residues. CDR3 nucleotide sequence: TGTGCCAGCTCCCACGGAGACTTCTCCTACGAGCAGTACTTC. This gives the protein CASSHGDFSYEQYF.

This clonotype was detected a few times. The chain recombines TRBV7-2 with TRBJ2-3; D perhaps matches TRBD2 (5 bases). CDR1 is SGHTA and CDR2 is FQGNSA in the germline V gene. Trimming pared 6 bases from V and 6 bases from J, leaving 13 bases between. The CDR3 length is 13 residues. The CDR3 DNA reads TGTGCCAGCAGTACCAACCCGGGGGATACGCAGTATTTT. Translating it yields CASSTNPGDTQYF.

This clonotype was picked up a small number of times. The chain joins TRBV10-1 to TRBJ1-1; 7 bases line up with TRBD1. This CDR3 spans 16 amino acids. V trimming: 2 bases; J trimming: 3 bases; junction bases outside the gene matches: 9. CDR1 and CDR2 (germline): WNHNN, SYGVQD (reference sequence). CDR3 sequence (DNA): TGCGCCAGCAGTGAGCCCCCGGGACAGACCTACACTGAAGCTTTCTTT. It translates to CASSEPPGQTYTEAFF.

The chain is built from TRBV28 and TRBJ1-2; D remains unclear. The CDR3 is made up of 12 amino acids. Germline V lookup: CDR1 MDHEN, CDR2 SYDVKM. Deletions cut 6 bases from V and 5 bases from J, with 10 bases between. CDR3 coding DNA: TGTGCCAGCAGCCCGAGTTCGTATGGCTACACCTTC. Translated, it gives CASSPSSYGYTF.

The table lists this clonotype with a few counts. The chain recombines TRBV6-1 with TRBJ1-6, with 7 bases matching TRBD1. The V gene end was trimmed by 6 bases and the J gene end by 2 bases; junction bases not matched to a gene: 7. CDR1 and CDR2 (germline): MNHNS, SASEGT. The length of the CDR3 is 16 residues. DNA for the CDR3: TGTGCCAGCAGGACGACAGGGAACGCCTATAATTCACCCCTCCACTTT. Its translation: CASRTTGNAYNSPLHF.

This clonotype was seen only a few times. The genes are TRBV7-6 and TRBJ1-1, with D maybe TRBD1 (6 bases). The CDR3 sequence is 14 residues long. The germline gives CDR1 SGHVS, CDR2 FNYEAQ. Trimming shortened V by 2 bases and J by 3 bases, and 10 bases separated the two germline ends. CDR3: CASSLSRGDTEAFF. The CDR3, as DNA: TGTGCCAGCAGCTTATCCAGGGGAGACACTGAAGCTTTCTTT.